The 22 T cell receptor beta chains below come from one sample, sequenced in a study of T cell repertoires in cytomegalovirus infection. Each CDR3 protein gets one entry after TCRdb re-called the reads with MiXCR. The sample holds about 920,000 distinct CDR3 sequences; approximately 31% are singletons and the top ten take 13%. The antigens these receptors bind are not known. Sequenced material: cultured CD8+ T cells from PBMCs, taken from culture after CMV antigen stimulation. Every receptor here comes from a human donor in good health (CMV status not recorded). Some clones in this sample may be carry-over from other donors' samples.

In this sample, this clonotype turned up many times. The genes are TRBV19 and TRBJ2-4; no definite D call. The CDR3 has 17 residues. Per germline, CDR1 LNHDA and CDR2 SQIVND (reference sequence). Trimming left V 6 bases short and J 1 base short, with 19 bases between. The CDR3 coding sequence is TGTGCCAGTAGCATGAGCCAGACGTCTCAGGCCAAAAACATTCAGTACTTC. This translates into CASSMSQTSQAKNIQYF.

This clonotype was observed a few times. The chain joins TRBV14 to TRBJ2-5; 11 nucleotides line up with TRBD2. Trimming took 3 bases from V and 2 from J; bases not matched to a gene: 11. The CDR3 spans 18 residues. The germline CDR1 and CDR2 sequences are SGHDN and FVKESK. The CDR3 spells CASSHPGLAAYTQETQYF. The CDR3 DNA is TGTGCCAGCAGCCACCCGGGACTAGCGGCTTACACTCAAGAGACCCAGTACTTC. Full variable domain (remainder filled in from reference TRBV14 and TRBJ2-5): EAGVTQFPSHSVIEKGQTVTLRCDPISGHDNLYWYRRVMGKEIKFLLHFVKESKQDESGMPNNRFLAERTGGTYSTLKVQPAELEDSGVYFCASSHPGLAAYTQETQYFGPGTRLLVL.

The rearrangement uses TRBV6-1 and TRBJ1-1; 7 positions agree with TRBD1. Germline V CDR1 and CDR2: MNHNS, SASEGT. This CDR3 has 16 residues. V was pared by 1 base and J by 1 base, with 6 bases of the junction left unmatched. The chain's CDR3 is CASSEGYGTENTEAFF. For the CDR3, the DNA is TGTGCCAGCAGTGAAGGGTATGGGACAGAGAACACTGAAGCTTTCTTT.

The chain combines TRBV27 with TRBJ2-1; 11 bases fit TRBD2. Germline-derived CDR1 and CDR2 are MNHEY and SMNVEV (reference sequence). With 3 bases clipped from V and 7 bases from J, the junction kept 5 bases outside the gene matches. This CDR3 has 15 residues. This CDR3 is CASSLGSGGANEQFF. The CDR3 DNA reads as TGTGCCAGCAGTTTGGGTAGCGGGGGGGCAAATGAGCAGTTCTTC.

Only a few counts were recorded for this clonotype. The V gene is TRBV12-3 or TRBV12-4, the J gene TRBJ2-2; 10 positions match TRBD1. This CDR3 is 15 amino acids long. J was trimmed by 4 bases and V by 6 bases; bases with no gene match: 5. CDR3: CASRRQGAGTGELFF. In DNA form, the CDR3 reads TGTGCCAGCAGAAGACAGGGGGCGGGCACCGGGGAGCTGTTTTTT.

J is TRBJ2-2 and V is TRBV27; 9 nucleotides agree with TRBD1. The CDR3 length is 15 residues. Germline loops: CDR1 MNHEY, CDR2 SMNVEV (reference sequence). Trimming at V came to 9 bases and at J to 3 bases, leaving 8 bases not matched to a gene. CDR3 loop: CASSGTGIHTGELFF. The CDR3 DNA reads TGTGCCAGTTCCGGGACAGGGATTCACACCGGGGAGCTGTTTTTT.

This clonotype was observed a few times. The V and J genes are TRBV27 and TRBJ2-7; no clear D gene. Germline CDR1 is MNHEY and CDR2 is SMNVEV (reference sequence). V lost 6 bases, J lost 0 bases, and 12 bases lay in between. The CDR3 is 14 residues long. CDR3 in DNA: TGTGCCAGCAGCTCGACGGTTAGCTCCTACGAGCAGTACTTC. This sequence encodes CASSSTVSSYEQYF.

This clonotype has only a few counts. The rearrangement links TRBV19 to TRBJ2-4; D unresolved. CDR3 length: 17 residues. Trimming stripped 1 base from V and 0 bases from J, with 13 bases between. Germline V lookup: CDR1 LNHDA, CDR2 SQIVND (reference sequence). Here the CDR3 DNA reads TGTGCCAGTAGTATAGTGAAGAGAGATCCAGCCAAAAACATTCAGTACTTC. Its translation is CASSIVKRDPAKNIQYF.

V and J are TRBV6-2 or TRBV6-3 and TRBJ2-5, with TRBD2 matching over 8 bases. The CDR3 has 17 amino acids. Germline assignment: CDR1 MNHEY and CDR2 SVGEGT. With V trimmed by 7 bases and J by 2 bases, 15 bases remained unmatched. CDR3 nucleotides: TGTGCCAGCAAGTCTCTTGCGGGGGGAGATCTACAAGAGACCCAGTACTTC. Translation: CASKSLAGGDLQETQYF.

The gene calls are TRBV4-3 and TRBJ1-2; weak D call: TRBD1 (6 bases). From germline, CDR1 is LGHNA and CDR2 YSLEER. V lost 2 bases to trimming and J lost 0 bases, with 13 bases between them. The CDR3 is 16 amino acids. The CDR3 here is CASSQKRGISNYGYTF. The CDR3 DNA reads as TGCGCCAGCAGCCAAAAAAGGGGGATCTCTAACTATGGCTACACCTTC.

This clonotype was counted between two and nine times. CDR3 bases: TGTGCCAGCTCACGAGGAGAGACCTACGAGCAGTACTTC. Translation gives CASSRGETYEQYF. The V and J genes are TRBV18 and TRBJ2-7; no clear D gene. Trimming stripped 4 bases from V and 2 bases from J, with 9 bases between. The CDR3 extends over 13 amino acids. Germline V CDR1 and CDR2: KGHSH, LQKENI. The full variable domain, in which reference TRBV18 and TRBJ2-7 provide the parts outside the CDR3, is NAGVMQNPRHLVRRRGQEARLRCSPMKGHSHVYWYRQLPEEGLKFMVYLQKENIIDESGMPKERFSAEFPKEGPSILRIQQVVRGDSAAYFCASSRGETYEQYFGPGTRLTVT.

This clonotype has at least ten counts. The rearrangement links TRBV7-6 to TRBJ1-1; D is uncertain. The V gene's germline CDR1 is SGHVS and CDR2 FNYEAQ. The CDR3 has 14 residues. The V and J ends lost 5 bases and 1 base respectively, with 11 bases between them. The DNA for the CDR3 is TGTGCCAGCAGCCGTCCGGGAGAGAACACTGAAGCTTTCTTT. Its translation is CASSRPGENTEAFF. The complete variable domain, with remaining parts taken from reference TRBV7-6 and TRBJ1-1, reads GAGVSQSPRYKVTKRGQDVALRCDPISGHVSLYWYRQALGQGPEFLTYFNYEAQQDKSGLPNDRFSAERPEGSISTLTIQRTEQRDSAMYRCASSRPGENTEAFFGQGTRLTVV.

CDR3 DNA sequence: TGTGCTAGTGGTTTCCTCACCCACCGTACCACAGATACGCAGTATTTT. Its protein is CASGFLTHRTTDTQYF. The rearrangement joins TRBV12-5 to TRBJ2-3; D remains unclear. The CDR3 has 16 residues. The V gene lost 3 bases and the J gene lost 2 bases, with 15 bases spanning the gap. CDR1 and CDR2 from the germline V gene are LGHNT and FRNRAP.

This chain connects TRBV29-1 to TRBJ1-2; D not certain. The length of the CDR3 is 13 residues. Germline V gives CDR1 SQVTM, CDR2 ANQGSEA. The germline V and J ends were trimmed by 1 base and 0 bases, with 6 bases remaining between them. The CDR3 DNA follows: TGCAGCGTTGAAGGGCGGTCTAACTATGGCTACACCTTC. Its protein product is CSVEGRSNYGYTF.

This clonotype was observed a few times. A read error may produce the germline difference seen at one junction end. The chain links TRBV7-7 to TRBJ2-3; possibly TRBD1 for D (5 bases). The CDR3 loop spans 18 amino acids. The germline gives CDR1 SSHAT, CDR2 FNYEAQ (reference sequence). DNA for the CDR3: TGTGCTAGCAGCTTTTCGCAGGGCCTGATCTTTTACACAGATACGCAGTATTTT. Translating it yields CASSFSQGLIFYTDTQYF.

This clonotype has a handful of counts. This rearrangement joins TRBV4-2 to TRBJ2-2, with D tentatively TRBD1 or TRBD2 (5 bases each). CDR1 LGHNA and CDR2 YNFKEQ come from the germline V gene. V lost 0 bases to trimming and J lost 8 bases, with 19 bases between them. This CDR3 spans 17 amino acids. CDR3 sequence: CASSQDSVSGLGGELFF. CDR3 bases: TGTGCCAGCAGCCAAGATTCGGTCTCGGGGCTTGGTGGGGAGCTGTTTTTT.

CDR3 in DNA: TGTGCCAGCAGCCACCATACAGGGACCCCGACGGATGAGCAGTTCTTC. Protein: CASSHHTGTPTDEQFF. The rearrangement links TRBV5-6 to TRBJ2-1; D is perhaps TRBD1 (6 bases). The CDR3 is 16 residues long. V lost 4 bases and J 8 bases, leaving 22 bases between the germline ends. From germline, CDR1 is SGHDT and CDR2 YYEEEE.

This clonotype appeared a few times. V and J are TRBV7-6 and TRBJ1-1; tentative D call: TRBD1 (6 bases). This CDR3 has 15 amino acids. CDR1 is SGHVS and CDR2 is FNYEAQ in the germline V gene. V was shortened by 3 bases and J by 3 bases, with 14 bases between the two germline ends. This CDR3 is CASSFYDRSDTEAFF. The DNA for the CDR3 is TGTGCCAGCAGCTTTTATGACAGGTCGGACACTGAAGCTTTCTTT.

In DNA form, the CDR3 reads TGTGCCAGCAGCTTAATGCAGGGGGCAATTTGGGAGACCCAGTACTTC. Protein product: CASSLMQGAIWETQYF. The J gene is TRBJ2-5, the V gene TRBV7-9, with 8 bases that match TRBD1. In germline, CDR1 is SEHNR, CDR2 FQNEAQ (reference sequence). V lost 2 bases to trimming and J lost 5 bases; unmatched junction nucleotides: 10. The CDR3 has 16 residues.

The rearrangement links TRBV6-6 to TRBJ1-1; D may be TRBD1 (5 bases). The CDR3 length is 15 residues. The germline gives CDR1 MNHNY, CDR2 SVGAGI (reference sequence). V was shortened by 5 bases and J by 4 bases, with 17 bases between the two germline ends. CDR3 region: CASSPQRQRATEAFF. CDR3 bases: TGTGCCAGCAGTCCGCAACGACAGCGGGCCACTGAAGCTTTCTTT.

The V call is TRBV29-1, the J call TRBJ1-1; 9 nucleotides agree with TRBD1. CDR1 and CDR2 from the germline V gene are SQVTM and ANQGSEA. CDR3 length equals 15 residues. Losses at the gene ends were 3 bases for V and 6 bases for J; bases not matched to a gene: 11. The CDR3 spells CSVDLDRGPDPEAFF. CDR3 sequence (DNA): TGCAGCGTTGATTTGGACAGGGGCCCAGACCCTGAAGCTTTCTTT.

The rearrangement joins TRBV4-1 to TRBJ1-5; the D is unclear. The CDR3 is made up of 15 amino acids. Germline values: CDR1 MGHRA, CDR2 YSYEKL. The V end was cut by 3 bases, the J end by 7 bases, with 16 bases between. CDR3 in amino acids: CASSQNHLLQQPQHF. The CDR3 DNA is TGCGCCAGCAGCCAGAACCATCTACTCCAACAGCCCCAGCATTTT.